The rows below give T cell receptor beta chains drawn from one sample of a study of T cells after yellow fever vaccination. MiXCR, applied by TCRdb to the 5' RACE reads, yields one record per CDR3 protein. This table holds approximately 600,000 distinct CDR3 sequences, approximately 13% found once. The source was PBMCs, collected on the day of the yellow fever booster vaccination. Receptor source: a man aged 30 to 45 who received the YFV17D yellow fever vaccine. The CDR3 runs from the conserved cysteine through the conserved F or W. The order of the fields is V gene, D gene, clone size, J gene, CDR3 length, CDR3 protein, CDR3 DNA. D genes are given only for firm matches. Part of the rows lack a size; the others show once, few, many or a class for expanded clones.

v_gene: TRBV29-1
d_gene: TRBD1
abundance: few
j_gene: TRBJ1-1
len: 13
CDR3aa: CSVDTGGVTEAFF
CDR3nt: TGCAGCGTTGACACAGGGGGCGTCACTGAAGCTTTCTTT

v_gene: TRBV5-1
d_gene: .
abundance: few
j_gene: TRBJ2-3
len: 15
CDR3aa: CASSPPGRGTDTQYF
CDR3nt: TGCGCCAGCAGCCCCCCCGGCCGGGGCACAGATACGCAGTATTTT

v_gene: TRBV3-1
d_gene: TRBD2
abundance: .
j_gene: TRBJ2-1
len: 18
CDR3aa: CASSQGRTSGRVDNEQFF
CDR3nt: TGTGCCAGCAGCCAGGGAAGGACTAGCGGGAGAGTGGACAATGAGCAGTTCTTC

v_gene: TRBV27
d_gene: .
abundance: few
j_gene: TRBJ2-3
len: 14
CDR3aa: CASSPRDSLSPTTF
CDR3nt: TGTGCCAGCAGTCCCCGGGACTCGTTATCCCCTACTACGTTT

v_gene: TRBV30
d_gene: .
abundance: .
j_gene: TRBJ2-3
len: 12
CDR3aa: CAWKVDGDTQYF
CDR3nt: TGTGCCTGGAAAGTGGATGGAGATACGCAGTATTTT

v_gene: TRBV6-5
d_gene: .
abundance: few
j_gene: TRBJ2-2
len: 14
CDR3aa: CASSYSRAGGELFF
CDR3nt: TGTGCCAGCAGTTACTCAAGGGCCGGCGGGGAGCTGTTTTTT

v_gene: TRBV7-9
d_gene: .
abundance: many
j_gene: TRBJ2-3
len: 15
CDR3aa: CASSFSSGGTDTQYF
CDR3nt: TGTGCCAGCAGCTTTTCAAGCGGAGGCACAGATACGCAGTATTTT

v_gene: TRBV25-1
d_gene: .
abundance: .
j_gene: TRBJ2-1
len: 13
CDR3aa: CASSPLPYNEQFF
CDR3nt: TGTGCCAGCAGTCCGTTACCCTACAATGAGCAGTTCTTC

v_gene: TRBV5-4
d_gene: .
abundance: .
j_gene: TRBJ1-5
len: 14
CDR3aa: CASSLEGLNQPQHF
CDR3nt: TGTGCCAGCAGCTTGGAGGGCCTCAATCAGCCCCAGCATTTT

v_gene: TRBV7-2
d_gene: .
abundance: many
j_gene: TRBJ2-7
len: 13
CDR3aa: CASSVPGLGEQYF
CDR3nt: TGTGCCAGCAGCGTACCGGGTCTAGGGGAGCAGTACTTC

v_gene: TRBV19
d_gene: .
abundance: .
j_gene: TRBJ2-5
len: 17
CDR3aa: CASSTGTVLPKRGAQYF
CDR3nt: TGTGCCAGTTCTACCGGGACAGTACTCCCAAAGAGGGGGGCCCAGTACTTC

v_gene: TRBV7-2
d_gene: .
abundance: .
j_gene: TRBJ2-5
len: 15
CDR3aa: CASSSQTGSRETQYF
CDR3nt: TGTGCCAGCAGCTCCCAGACTGGGAGTCGGGAGACCCAGTACTTC

v_gene: TRBV5-1
d_gene: TRBD2
abundance: few
j_gene: TRBJ2-3
len: 14
CDR3aa: CASSLTSGADTQYF
CDR3nt: TGTGCTAGCAGCTTGACTAGCGGCGCAGATACGCAGTATTTT

v_gene: TRBV5-3
d_gene: .
abundance: few
j_gene: TRBJ2-7
len: 14
CDR3aa: CARSLIGGSYEQYF
CDR3nt: TGTGCCAGAAGCTTGATAGGGGGGTCCTACGAGCAGTACTTC

v_gene: TRBV15
d_gene: .
abundance: .
j_gene: TRBJ2-7
len: 14
CDR3aa: CATSREDPSYEQYF
CDR3nt: TGTGCCACCAGCAGGGAAGACCCATCCTACGAGCAGTACTTC

v_gene: TRBV12-3/TRBV12-4
d_gene: .
abundance: .
j_gene: TRBJ2-7
len: 13
CDR3aa: CASSSTKFHEQYF
CDR3nt: TGTGCCAGCAGCTCGACCAAGTTCCACGAGCAGTACTTC

v_gene: TRBV7-2
d_gene: .
abundance: few
j_gene: TRBJ2-3
len: 15
CDR3aa: CASSLLASSTDTQYF
CDR3nt: TGTGCCAGCAGCTTACTAGCGTCTAGCACAGATACGCAGTATTTT

v_gene: TRBV19
d_gene: TRBD1
abundance: .
j_gene: TRBJ1-1
len: 13
CDR3aa: CASSARDSTEAFF
CDR3nt: TGTGCCAGTAGTGCCCGGGACAGCACTGAAGCTTTCTTT

v_gene: TRBV7-2
d_gene: .
abundance: few
j_gene: TRBJ2-1
len: 15
CDR3aa: CASSLVRNIYNEQFF
CDR3nt: TGTGCCAGCAGCTTAGTTAGGAACATCTACAATGAGCAGTTCTTC

v_gene: TRBV3-1
d_gene: .
abundance: .
j_gene: TRBJ2-4
len: 13
CDR3aa: CASKGGAKNIQYF
CDR3nt: TGTGCCAGCAAGGGGGGGGCCAAAAACATTCAGTACTTC

v_gene: TRBV23-1
d_gene: TRBD1
abundance: few
j_gene: TRBJ1-5
len: 17
CDR3aa: CASSQGTGVAGYQPQHF
CDR3nt: TGCGCCAGCAGTCAAGGGACAGGGGTTGCCGGATATCAGCCCCAGCATTTT

v_gene: TRBV4-1
d_gene: .
abundance: few
j_gene: TRBJ2-3
len: 15
CDR3aa: CASSQGVQGADTQYF
CDR3nt: TGCGCCAGCAGCCAAGGAGTGCAGGGTGCAGATACGCAGTATTTT

v_gene: TRBV4-3
d_gene: .
abundance: few
j_gene: TRBJ2-3
len: 15
CDR3aa: CASSEGLLRLDTQYF
CDR3nt: TGCGCCAGCAGTGAGGGTCTCTTAAGGTTGGATACGCAGTATTTT

v_gene: TRBV7-2
d_gene: TRBD2
abundance: .
j_gene: TRBJ2-5
len: 15
CDR3aa: CASSPWTSGTETQYF
CDR3nt: TGTGCCAGCAGCCCCTGGACTAGCGGGACGGAGACCCAGTACTTC

v_gene: TRBV28
d_gene: TRBD2
abundance: few
j_gene: TRBJ2-1
len: 14
CDR3aa: CASKGTSEGSEQFF
CDR3nt: TGTGCCAGCAAAGGGACTAGCGAAGGGAGTGAGCAGTTCTTC

v_gene: TRBV10-3
d_gene: .
abundance: .
j_gene: TRBJ2-2
len: 15
CDR3aa: CAISDGDRLTGELFF
CDR3nt: TGTGCCATCAGTGATGGTGACAGGTTGACCGGGGAGCTGTTTTTT

v_gene: TRBV28
d_gene: .
abundance: .
j_gene: TRBJ2-5
len: 12
CDR3aa: CASSTSGETQYF
CDR3nt: TGTGCCAGCAGTACGAGCGGGGAGACCCAGTACTTC

v_gene: TRBV7-2
d_gene: .
abundance: few
j_gene: TRBJ2-7
len: 12
CDR3aa: CASSFASREQYF
CDR3nt: TGTGCCAGCAGTTTTGCCTCGCGGGAGCAGTACTTC

v_gene: TRBV25-1
d_gene: TRBD2
abundance: .
j_gene: TRBJ2-7
len: 15
CDR3aa: CASGGSGRSPYEQYF
CDR3nt: TGTGCCAGCGGAGGTAGCGGGAGGTCCCCCTACGAGCAGTACTTC

v_gene: TRBV15
d_gene: .
abundance: .
j_gene: TRBJ1-5
len: 13
CDR3aa: CATRETSNQPQHF
CDR3nt: TGTGCCACCAGGGAAACTAGCAATCAGCCCCAGCATTTT

v_gene: TRBV27
d_gene: .
abundance: few
j_gene: TRBJ1-5
len: 15
CDR3aa: CASSQIPGPNQPQHF
CDR3nt: TGTGCCAGCAGCCAGATTCCGGGACCCAATCAGCCCCAGCATTTT

v_gene: TRBV5-1
d_gene: TRBD2
abundance: few
j_gene: TRBJ2-7
len: 14
CDR3aa: CASRQGTSGSEQYF
CDR3nt: TGCGCCAGCAGACAGGGGACTAGCGGGAGCGAGCAGTACTTC

v_gene: TRBV20-1
d_gene: TRBD1
abundance: many
j_gene: TRBJ1-5
len: 13
CDR3aa: CSARRQGDQPQHF
CDR3nt: TGCAGTGCTCGCCGGCAGGGGGATCAGCCCCAGCATTTT